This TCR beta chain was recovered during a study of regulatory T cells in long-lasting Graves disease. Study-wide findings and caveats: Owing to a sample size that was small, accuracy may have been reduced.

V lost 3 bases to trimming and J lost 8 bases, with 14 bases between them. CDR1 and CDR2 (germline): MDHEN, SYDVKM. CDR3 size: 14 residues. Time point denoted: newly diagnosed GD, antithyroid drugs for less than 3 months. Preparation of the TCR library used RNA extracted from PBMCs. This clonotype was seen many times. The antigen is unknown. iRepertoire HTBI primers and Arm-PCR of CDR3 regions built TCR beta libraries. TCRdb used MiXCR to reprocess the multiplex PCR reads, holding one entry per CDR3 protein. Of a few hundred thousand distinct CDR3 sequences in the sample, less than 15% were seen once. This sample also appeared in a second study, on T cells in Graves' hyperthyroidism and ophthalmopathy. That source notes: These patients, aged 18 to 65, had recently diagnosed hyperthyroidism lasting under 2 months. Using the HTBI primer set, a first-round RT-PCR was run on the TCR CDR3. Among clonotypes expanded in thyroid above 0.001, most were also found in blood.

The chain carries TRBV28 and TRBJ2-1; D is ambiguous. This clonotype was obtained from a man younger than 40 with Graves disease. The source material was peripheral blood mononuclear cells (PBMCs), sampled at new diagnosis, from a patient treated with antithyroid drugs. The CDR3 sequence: CASSLRKGNDEQFF. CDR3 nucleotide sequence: TGTGCCAGCAGTTTGAGGAAAGGGAACGATGAGCAGTTCTTC.